This T cell receptor beta chain is from a study of blood T cell repertoires in COVID-19. In the study overall: Sources were T cells, B-cell-depleted T cells, or PBMCs; the material itself was cDNA or gDNA.

Participants had their cohort set by participant-reported clinical history. Donors in Cohort 3 counted as recovered after two negative PCRs, clearance, or symptom resolution. Produced via immunoSEQ multiplex PCR; TCRdb's table is partial and in-frame only. Seen here are around 300,000 clones, roughly nine tenths observed once, and the top ten hold less than 2%. V lost 10 bases, J lost 3 bases, and 13 bases stayed unmatched. The CDR3 is 15 amino acids. CDR1 MNHEY and CDR2 SVGAGI come from the germline V gene. This TCR was recovered from a woman aged 40 to 49 who had recovered from COVID-19. Sequencing was done on a sample of PBMCs or T cells enriched from blood (not recorded which). The V call is TRBV6-5, the J call TRBJ2-3; 7 bases are a match to TRBD2. DNA for the CDR3: TGTGCCATATCTCGGGCTGCGGGAGCTACAGATACGCAGTATTTT. Residues: CAISRAAGATDTQYF.